This is a list of T cell receptor beta chains from one sample in a study of OX40 agonist ivuxolimab in advanced cancers. Sequencing was performed with immunoSEQ multiplex PCR; in TCRdb, only in-frame clones are kept and a portion is missing. The data contain under 150,000 clones, approximately 92% of them singletons. Sequences were derived from CD4+ or CD8+ T cells sorted from blood, sampled in a trial of the OX40 agonist ivuxolimab. These receptors originate from an adult with an advanced solid tumor such as melanoma, head and neck, liver or kidney cancer. Each CDR3 is given with its conserved first and last residue. The order of the fields is J gene, V gene, clone size, D gene, CDR3 DNA, CDR3 protein. A D gene is named only where the DNA matches it firmly. Expanded clones are given a class, and other clones once, few, many or no size at all.

j_call: TRBJ1-3; v_call: TRBV7-2; clone_size: NA; d_call: NA; cdr3_nt: TGTGCCAGCAGTTTGACAGGCTCTGGAAACACCATATATTTT; cdr3_aa: CASSLTGSGNTIYF
j_call: TRBJ1-2; v_call: TRBV28; clone_size: NA; d_call: NA; cdr3_nt: TGTGCCAGCAGTCGTATATATGGCTACACCTTC; cdr3_aa: CASSRIYGYTF
j_call: TRBJ2-7; v_call: TRBV7-2; clone_size: NA; d_call: NA; cdr3_nt: TGTGCCAGCAGCTTAGGTCCTGGAGACTCCTACGAGCAGTACTTC; cdr3_aa: CASSLGPGDSYEQYF
j_call: TRBJ1-6; v_call: TRBV5-4; clone_size: NA; d_call: TRBD1; cdr3_nt: TGTGCCAGCAGCTTGGAAGGGACAGCCGGAGTACCCCTCCACTTT; cdr3_aa: CASSLEGTAGVPLHF
j_call: TRBJ2-5; v_call: TRBV11-2; clone_size: NA; d_call: TRBD2; cdr3_nt: TGTGCCAGCAGCCGAGGCGTGGGGGGGGAGACCCAGTACTTC; cdr3_aa: CASSRGVGGETQYF
j_call: TRBJ1-1; v_call: TRBV28; clone_size: once; d_call: TRBD1; cdr3_nt: TGTGCCAGCAGTGGGCAGGGGGTTGAGGACACTGAAGCTTTCTTT; cdr3_aa: CASSGQGVEDTEAFF
j_call: TRBJ1-3; v_call: TRBV6-5; clone_size: once; d_call: NA; cdr3_nt: TGTGCCAGCAGTTACTCGACAGACTCTGGAAACACCATATATTTT; cdr3_aa: CASSYSTDSGNTIYF
j_call: TRBJ1-3; v_call: TRBV6-1; clone_size: NA; d_call: TRBD1; cdr3_nt: TGTGCCAGCAGTGAGCCGGGACAGGGGGTTTTTGGAAACACCATATATTTT; cdr3_aa: CASSEPGQGVFGNTIYF
j_call: TRBJ2-7; v_call: TRBV7-2; clone_size: NA; d_call: TRBD1; cdr3_nt: TGTGCCAGCAGCGCGTATACGGGACAGGGGGTCTTC; cdr3_aa: CASSAYTGQGVF
j_call: TRBJ1-5; v_call: TRBV19; clone_size: few; d_call: NA; cdr3_nt: TGTGCCAGTTGTGAGCCAGGTAACAATCAGCCCCAGCATTTT; cdr3_aa: CASCEPGNNQPQHF
j_call: TRBJ2-1; v_call: TRBV30; clone_size: NA; d_call: NA; cdr3_nt: TGTGCCTGGGGATACTACAATGAGCAGTTCTTC; cdr3_aa: CAWGYYNEQFF
j_call: TRBJ1-6; v_call: TRBV2; clone_size: NA; d_call: TRBD1; cdr3_nt: TGTGCCAGCAGCTCCGGGACAGGGGATTCACCCCTCCACTTT; cdr3_aa: CASSSGTGDSPLHF
j_call: TRBJ2-3; v_call: TRBV18; clone_size: NA; d_call: TRBD1; cdr3_nt: TGTGCCAGCTCACCACCGACAGGGATTAGCACAGATACGCAGTATTTT; cdr3_aa: CASSPPTGISTDTQYF
j_call: TRBJ1-5; v_call: TRBV7-2; clone_size: NA; d_call: NA; cdr3_nt: TGTGCCAGCAGCCCCCGGAGTCAGCCCCAGCATTTT; cdr3_aa: CASSPRSQPQHF
j_call: TRBJ1-3; v_call: TRBV2; clone_size: NA; d_call: NA; cdr3_nt: TGTGCCAGCAGGACGGGGGGGGCTGGAAACACCATATATTTT; cdr3_aa: CASRTGGAGNTIYF
j_call: TRBJ2-7; v_call: TRBV10-3; clone_size: NA; d_call: NA; cdr3_nt: TGTGCCATCAGACCCGGACAGAATTCCTACGAGCAGTACTTC; cdr3_aa: CAIRPGQNSYEQYF
j_call: TRBJ2-1; v_call: TRBV7-2; clone_size: NA; d_call: TRBD2; cdr3_nt: TGTGCCAGCAGCTTCCTAGCGGGGGGGCCCAATGAGCAGTTCTTC; cdr3_aa: CASSFLAGGPNEQFF
j_call: TRBJ2-7; v_call: TRBV6-6; clone_size: NA; d_call: NA; cdr3_nt: TGTGCCAGCAGTTGGCTCAACTCCTACGAGCAGTACTTC; cdr3_aa: CASSWLNSYEQYF
j_call: TRBJ1-2; v_call: TRBV10-3; clone_size: NA; d_call: NA; cdr3_nt: TGTGCCATCAGTGAGTCGAATCCAGCGATGGGGGGCTACACCTTC; cdr3_aa: CAISESNPAMGGYTF
j_call: TRBJ2-3; v_call: TRBV11-2; clone_size: NA; d_call: NA; cdr3_nt: TGTGCCAGCAGCCTCGACCAGGCCGCTACGCAGTATTTT; cdr3_aa: CASSLDQAATQYF
j_call: TRBJ1-4; v_call: TRBV2; clone_size: NA; d_call: NA; cdr3_nt: TGTGCCAGCAGAGGGGGTAACCACGACGGTGAAAAACTGTTTTTT; cdr3_aa: CASRGGNHDGEKLFF
j_call: TRBJ2-3; v_call: TRBV9; clone_size: NA; d_call: TRBD2; cdr3_nt: TGTGCCAGCAGCATACTAGCGGGGGGCCTGGATACGCAGTATTTT; cdr3_aa: CASSILAGGLDTQYF
j_call: TRBJ1-4; v_call: TRBV6-5; clone_size: NA; d_call: NA; cdr3_nt: TGTGCCAGCAACTCGGGGGTGAATGAAAAACTGTTTTTT; cdr3_aa: CASNSGVNEKLFF
j_call: TRBJ1-6; v_call: TRBV6-1; clone_size: NA; d_call: NA; cdr3_nt: TGTGCCACGAAATCGGCACAGGATAATTCACCCCTCCACTTT; cdr3_aa: CATKSAQDNSPLHF
j_call: TRBJ2-7; v_call: TRBV20-1; clone_size: NA; d_call: NA; cdr3_nt: TGCAGTGCTACAGACGGTGGCGAGCAGTACTTC; cdr3_aa: CSATDGGEQYF
j_call: TRBJ1-4; v_call: TRBV6-5; clone_size: NA; d_call: TRBD1; cdr3_nt: TGTGCCAGCAGTTACACGGACAGGGGAGGGACTGAAGTGTTTTTT; cdr3_aa: CASSYTDRGGTEVFF
j_call: TRBJ2-7; v_call: TRBV6-5; clone_size: NA; d_call: NA; cdr3_nt: TGTGCCAGCAGTTACCAGGGTAGCTCCTACGAGCAGTACTTC; cdr3_aa: CASSYQGSSYEQYF
j_call: TRBJ1-5; v_call: TRBV7-2; clone_size: once; d_call: TRBD1; cdr3_nt: TGTGCCAGCAGGACAGGGATCGGGGGCAATCAGCCCCAGCATTTT; cdr3_aa: CASRTGIGGNQPQHF
j_call: TRBJ1-1; v_call: TRBV5-4; clone_size: few; d_call: NA; cdr3_nt: TGTGCCAGCAGCTTGGAAAGGGACACTGAAGCTTTCTTT; cdr3_aa: CASSLERDTEAFF
j_call: TRBJ2-3; v_call: TRBV18; clone_size: NA; d_call: TRBD2; cdr3_nt: TGTGCCAGCTCATCCACATCTAGCGGGGGCACAGATACGCAGTATTTT; cdr3_aa: CASSSTSSGGTDTQYF
j_call: TRBJ1-5; v_call: TRBV28; clone_size: NA; d_call: TRBD1; cdr3_nt: TGTGCCAGCAGACTGACAGGGGGCAGTAGCAATCAGCCCCAGCATTTT; cdr3_aa: CASRLTGGSSNQPQHF
j_call: TRBJ1-1; v_call: TRBV30; clone_size: NA; d_call: NA; cdr3_nt: TGTGCCTGGAGCAGGATGGCGGACACTGAAGCTTTCTTT; cdr3_aa: CAWSRMADTEAFF
j_call: TRBJ1-2; v_call: TRBV29-1; clone_size: NA; d_call: TRBD1; cdr3_nt: TGCAGCGTTGGACAGGGGATTGACTATGGCTACACCTTC; cdr3_aa: CSVGQGIDYGYTF
j_call: TRBJ2-5; v_call: TRBV10-3; clone_size: NA; d_call: NA; cdr3_nt: TGTGCCATCAGTGATGAACGGGGGGCATTGGAGACCCAGTACTTC; cdr3_aa: CAISDERGALETQYF
j_call: TRBJ2-2; v_call: TRBV30; clone_size: few; d_call: TRBD2; cdr3_nt: TGTGCCTGGAGGCGCGGGAGGGCGAACACCGGGGAGCTGTTTTTT; cdr3_aa: CAWRRGRANTGELFF
j_call: TRBJ2-7; v_call: TRBV5-1; clone_size: NA; d_call: TRBD1; cdr3_nt: TGCGCCAGCAGCTTGAGGGGGGACAGGCACGAGCAGTACTTC; cdr3_aa: CASSLRGDRHEQYF
j_call: TRBJ2-5; v_call: TRBV18; clone_size: NA; d_call: NA; cdr3_nt: TGTGCCAGCTCACCAAGGTCGCTCGAGGGAGAGACCCAGTACTTC; cdr3_aa: CASSPRSLEGETQYF
j_call: TRBJ1-2; v_call: TRBV19; clone_size: NA; d_call: TRBD1; cdr3_nt: TGTGCCAGTAATTCCCCAGGACAGGGGGACTATGGCTACACCTTC; cdr3_aa: CASNSPGQGDYGYTF
j_call: TRBJ1-1; v_call: TRBV9; clone_size: NA; d_call: NA; cdr3_nt: TGTGCCAGCAGCTTAAGCGTAATGAACACTGAAGCTTTCTTT; cdr3_aa: CASSLSVMNTEAFF
j_call: TRBJ2-3; v_call: TRBV9; clone_size: NA; d_call: TRBD1; cdr3_nt: TGTGCCAGCAGCCCTACCGGACAGGGGGGCACAGATACGCAGTATTTT; cdr3_aa: CASSPTGQGGTDTQYF
j_call: TRBJ1-5; v_call: TRBV29-1; clone_size: NA; d_call: TRBD1; cdr3_nt: TGCAGCGTTGCGACAGGGGTCAAAGGCAATCAGCCCCAGCATTTT; cdr3_aa: CSVATGVKGNQPQHF